The T cell receptor beta chain described here comes from a study of cytomegalovirus exposure and HLA in healthy donors. Findings and caveats of the study: Investigators reported 150 to 200 TCR beta chains as tied to cytomegalovirus.

The method was immunoSEQ multiplex PCR; TCRdb's version includes in-frame clones alone and lacks a portion of them. The table lists about 98,000 clones, roughly nine tenths of them singletons, with around 6.3% in the top ten. Remarks on this clone: Its antigen is unknown.

Germline assignment: CDR1 SGHRS and CDR2 YFSETQ. The CDR3 is 14 residues long. V gave up 1 base and J gave up 1 base, with 5 bases separating them. Specimen: PBMCs. The chain links TRBV5-1 to TRBJ2-2; D gene unclear. This receptor was identified in a man aged 18 to 30 in good health and CMV-seropositive. The chain's CDR3 is CASSLFRNTGELFF. The DNA for the CDR3 is TGCGCCAGCAGCTTGTTTCGGAACACCGGGGAGCTGTTTTTT.